What follows is one T cell receptor beta chain and its context. This sample stems from a study of T-cell reconstitution after alpha-beta-depleted transplantation in children. Unique molecular identifiers were incorporated when the TCRbeta library was constructed. TCRdb fed the PCR reads into MiXCR, producing one record per CDR3 protein. This table holds about half a million distinct CDR3 sequences, approximately 12% found once. This specimen was PBMCs from the stem cell graft donor, taken from the stem cell graft. The source is a human donor who donated a stem cell graft to a child with combined immunodeficiency.

Written as DNA, the CDR3 is TGCAGTGCTGACATGACTAGCGGGGGGGCCCCTACTCCCTACGAGCAGTACTTC. Protein sequence: CSADMTSGGAPTPYEQYF. J is TRBJ2-7 and V is TRBV20-1; 14 bases agree with TRBD2. V was pared by 5 bases and J by 2 bases, with 14 bases of the junction left unmatched. There are 18 residues in the CDR3. The germline CDR1 and CDR2 sequences are DFQATT and SNEGSKA (reference sequence).